This is a list of T cell receptor beta chains from one sample in a study of T cell changes during pregnancy in multiple sclerosis. Sequenced by immunoSEQ multiplex PCR; TCRdb stores in-frame clones only, minus some. The sample has 45,000 or so clones, about 88% seen once. Sequenced here: CD8+ T cells from peripheral blood mononuclear cells, sampled after pregnancy. These receptors originate from a female donor in good health, enrolled as a control in a pregnancy study. The CDR3 runs from the conserved cysteine through the conserved F or W. The D gene is left open where the match is weak. The size of a clone is reported for some rows only, either as once, few or many, or as a class for expanded clones.

CDR3nt,CDR3aa,j_gene,v_gene,d_gene,abundance
TGTGCCAGCAGCATCCGAGGGCGCACAGGAAACACCATATATTTT,CASSIRGRTGNTIYF,TRBJ1-3,TRBV6-6,NA,NA
TGTGCCAGCAGTTCCGGCTTGCAGGGCCCCTACAATGAGCAGTTCTTC,CASSSGLQGPYNEQFF,TRBJ2-1,TRBV5-6,NA,NA
TGCAGCGTTTATGACACTGAAGCTTTCTTT,CSVYDTEAFF,TRBJ1-1,TRBV29-1,NA,NA
TGCAGCGTTGGAAGGACTGGCGGATACACAGATACGCAGTATTTT,CSVGRTGGYTDTQYF,TRBJ2-3,TRBV29-1,NA,NA
TGTGCCAGCAGCCAAAAACAGGGGTGGGGGGTGAACACTGAAGCTTTCTTT,CASSQKQGWGVNTEAFF,TRBJ1-1,TRBV4-2,TRBD1,NA
TGTGCCAGTAGGACGGGTGGAGAGAGCACAGATACGCAGTATTTT,CASRTGGESTDTQYF,TRBJ2-3,TRBV19,NA,NA
TGTGCCAGCAGCTTAGTAATCCCGAACACCGGGGAGCTGTTTTTT,CASSLVIPNTGELFF,TRBJ2-2,TRBV7-9,NA,NA
TGTGCCAGCAGCCGGACTAGCGGGGGGCCGTACAATGAGCAGTTCTTC,CASSRTSGGPYNEQFF,TRBJ2-1,TRBV11-2,TRBD2,NA
TGTGCCAGCCGTTCCCCTGGCGAGACCCAGTACTTC,CASRSPGETQYF,TRBJ2-5,TRBV27,NA,NA
TGCGCCAGCAGCCAGGCCTATTCACCCCTCCACTTT,CASSQAYSPLHF,TRBJ1-6,TRBV4-3,NA,NA
TGTGCCAGCAGTACTTTGACAGGGTATTATGGCTACACCTTC,CASSTLTGYYGYTF,TRBJ1-2,TRBV27,TRBD1,once
TGCGCCAGCAGCCAGAATGAGAACACTGAAGCTTTCTTT,CASSQNENTEAFF,TRBJ1-1,TRBV7-9,NA,NA
TGTGCCAGCAGCTTAGGACAGGGATACAATGAGCAGTTCTTC,CASSLGQGYNEQFF,TRBJ2-1,TRBV7-2,TRBD1,NA
TGTGCCAGCAGCCCTCCCCCTCCCGTCCACCGGGACAGGGCCCATCGGCGTCGCTACGAGCAGTACTTC,CASSPPPPVHRDRAHRRRYEQYF,TRBJ2-7,TRBV21-1,NA,NA
TGCGCCAGCAGCCAAGAGGCGGGGGGGCGTACAGATACGCAGTATTTT,CASSQEAGGRTDTQYF,TRBJ2-3,TRBV4-1,TRBD2,NA
TGTGCCAGCAGTGGGAGGGCTTTATCTGGGGCCAACGTCCTGACTTTC,CASSGRALSGANVLTF,TRBJ2-6,TRBV6-1,NA,NA
TGTGCCAGCAGCCTTGACAGGGGGCGTATTCGAGGGCTCCCTGAAGCTTTCTTT,CASSLDRGRIRGLPEAFF,TRBJ1-1,TRBV11-1,TRBD1,NA
TGCAGCGCAATGACTCCACTTGGCGCGAACACTGAAGCTTTCTTT,CSAMTPLGANTEAFF,TRBJ1-1,TRBV29-1,NA,NA
TGTGCCACCAGCAAGGGGGGGAACAATGAGCAGTTCTTC,CATSKGGNNEQFF,TRBJ2-1,TRBV15,NA,NA
TGTGCCAGCAGCTTACTTACTAGCGTCCTTCAAGAGACCCAGTACTTC,CASSLLTSVLQETQYF,TRBJ2-5,TRBV7-9,TRBD2,NA
TGTGCCAGCAGCTTAGTCGACAGGGGTGGGGAGGAGACCCAGTACTTC,CASSLVDRGGEETQYF,TRBJ2-5,TRBV7-9,TRBD1,NA
TGTGCCAGTAGCATCGGGGTAGCTATCGGGGAGCTGTTTTTT,CASSIGVAIGELFF,TRBJ2-2,TRBV19,NA,NA
TGTGCCAGCAGCTTAGTAGACTACGAGCAGTACTTC,CASSLVDYEQYF,TRBJ2-7,TRBV7-6,NA,NA
TGTGCCAGCGCGTGGACAGTAAATCAGCCCCAGCATTTT,CASAWTVNQPQHF,TRBJ1-5,TRBV27,NA,NA
TGCGCCAGCAGCTTGGAAGACAGCGGAAACACCATATATTTT,CASSLEDSGNTIYF,TRBJ1-3,TRBV5-1,NA,once
TGTGCCAGCAGCTTGTACTTAAACACTGAAGCTTTCTTT,CASSLYLNTEAFF,TRBJ1-1,TRBV7-3,NA,NA
TGTGCCATCAGTGCCGGGACAGAAGGAAACACCATATATTTT,CAISAGTEGNTIYF,TRBJ1-3,TRBV10-3,TRBD1,few
TGTGCCAGCAGCACCGGGACAGCGAGCTCCTACGAGCAGTACTTC,CASSTGTASSYEQYF,TRBJ2-7,TRBV5-4,TRBD1,once
TGTGCCAGTAAGAGGACAGGGGACAACGAGCAGTACTTC,CASKRTGDNEQYF,TRBJ2-7,TRBV19,TRBD1,NA
TGTGCCAGCAGCGTAGGGGACACCTCTTCCTACGAGCAGTACTTC,CASSVGDTSSYEQYF,TRBJ2-7,TRBV9,NA,NA
TGTGCCAGCAGCTCACTAGCGGGGGAGAACACCGGGGAGCTGTTTTTT,CASSSLAGENTGELFF,TRBJ2-2,TRBV11-2,TRBD2,NA
TGTGCCAGCAGTTCCAGGGCGTATAATTCACCCCTCCACTTT,CASSSRAYNSPLHF,TRBJ1-6,TRBV27,NA,NA
TGTGCCAGCAGTCCCCGGAGGGGCCTCACCGGGGAGCTGTTTTTT,CASSPRRGLTGELFF,TRBJ2-2,TRBV2,NA,NA
TGTGCCAGCAGTTACTCGAGCGGGGGCCCGAATACGCAGTATTTT,CASSYSSGGPNTQYF,TRBJ2-3,TRBV6-5,TRBD2,NA
TGTGCCAGCAGCTCCGGGACAGGGGGCTATGGCTACACCTTC,CASSSGTGGYGYTF,TRBJ1-2,TRBV11-2,TRBD1,once
TGTGCCAGCAGTGATGGGCGGGGGTTGGCTGAAGCTTTCTTT,CASSDGRGLAEAFF,TRBJ1-1,TRBV25-1,NA,NA
TGTGCCAGCAGCTTAGACCAGTACATGAACACTGAAGCTTTCTTT,CASSLDQYMNTEAFF,TRBJ1-1,TRBV11-1,NA,NA
TGCGCCAGCAGCTTGGAAGGGAGGGGCAATCAGCCCCAGCATTTT,CASSLEGRGNQPQHF,TRBJ1-5,TRBV5-1,NA,NA
TGTGCCAGCGGACAGGGACAGACCCAGTACTTC,CASGQGQTQYF,TRBJ2-5,TRBV28,TRBD1,medium-sized
TGTGCCAGCAGTTTGGGACAAAACAATGAGCAGTTCTTC,CASSLGQNNEQFF,TRBJ2-1,TRBV27,NA,NA
TGTGCCAGCAGCGTAGCTGGGACAGTCTCTGGGGAGCAGTACTTC,CASSVAGTVSGEQYF,TRBJ2-7,TRBV9,TRBD1,NA
TGTGCCAGCAGCTTAGCGGGGGGGCCGGTCAATGAGCAGTTCTTC,CASSLAGGPVNEQFF,TRBJ2-1,TRBV9,TRBD2,NA
TGTGCCAGCAGTTCTAGCCGGGACACCAGCACAGATACGCAGTATTTT,CASSSSRDTSTDTQYF,TRBJ2-3,TRBV2,NA,NA
TGTGCCAGTGTCGGGGGGAGAGGAGAGACCCAGTACTTC,CASVGGRGETQYF,TRBJ2-5,TRBV7-9,TRBD2,NA
TGTGCCAGCAGCTTGAACCCTAGCGGGGGGAACACCGGGGAGCTGTTTTTT,CASSLNPSGGNTGELFF,TRBJ2-2,TRBV21-1,NA,NA
TGCGCCAGCAGCCCGGGAGGACAGGGGATTTGGGAGACCCAGTACTTC,CASSPGGQGIWETQYF,TRBJ2-5,TRBV5-1,TRBD1,NA
TGTGCCAGCAGCTGGGGGACGGGGGGAGAGACCCAGTACTTC,CASSWGTGGETQYF,TRBJ2-5,TRBV7-9,TRBD2,NA
TGTGCCAGCAGGCAGGGGCGGGAGACCCAGTACTTC,CASRQGRETQYF,TRBJ2-5,TRBV6-1,NA,NA
TGTGCCAGCAGCGTAGATAAGGGGCTCAACGACGAAAAACTGTTTTTT,CASSVDKGLNDEKLFF,TRBJ1-4,TRBV9,NA,NA
TGTGCCAGCAGTTCCGGGACAGATGAAAAACTGTTTTTT,CASSSGTDEKLFF,TRBJ1-4,TRBV6-5,TRBD1,NA
TGCGCCAGCAGCGCGACTGATAACTATGGCTACACCTTC,CASSATDNYGYTF,TRBJ1-2,TRBV5-1,NA,NA
TGCAGTGCTCCCGGACTCTTTCAGTACTTC,CSAPGLFQYF,TRBJ2-4,TRBV20-1,NA,NA
TGTGCCAGCAGCTTAACTAGCGGGAGCACAGATACGCAGTATTTT,CASSLTSGSTDTQYF,TRBJ2-3,TRBV7-2,TRBD2,NA
TGTGCCAGCAGCCCGAGGTGGCGTGAGGCCGGGGAGCTGTTTTTT,CASSPRWREAGELFF,TRBJ2-2,TRBV13,NA,NA
TGTGCCAGCAGTAGGAGGAGCGGGGGGTACAATGAGCAGTTCTTC,CASSRRSGGYNEQFF,TRBJ2-1,TRBV2,TRBD2,NA